The T cell receptor beta chain under discussion was sequenced for a study of shared clonotypes between healthy human individuals. Study details: Sampling drew on donors who were a couple of women and a few men aged 18 to 49.

The germline V gene has CDR1 SGDLS and CDR2 YYNGEE. The V gene lost 0 bases and the J gene lost 4 bases, with 2 bases spanning the gap. This CDR3 has 11 amino acids. Sequenced by immunoSEQ multiplex PCR; TCRdb stores in-frame clones only, minus some. The data hold 630,000 or so clones, with 95% to 98% observed a single time. This clone has a single count. At the DNA level, this CDR3 is encoded by other sequences in the same sample as well. The naive CD8 subset, CD45RO-negative cells positively selected for CCR7, excluded terminally differentiated effector memory CD45RA+ cells. This sequence was found in a young man in good health. The gene calls are TRBV9 and TRBJ2-7; no clear D gene. Source material: naive CD8+ T cells sorted from blood. The CDR3 is CASSVGYEQYF. In nucleotides, the CDR3 is TGTGCCAGCAGCGTAGGTTACGAGCAGTACTTC.